The 26 T cell receptor beta chains in this list originate from one sample, sequenced in a study of T cells in Graves' hyperthyroidism and ophthalmopathy. RNA transcripts gave rise to amplified TCR beta CDR3 regions. A first-round RT-PCR of the TCR CDR3 used the HTBI primer set. From the multiplex PCR reads, TCRdb called clonotypes with MiXCR, one entry per CDR3 protein. The profile shows about 400,000 distinct CDR3 sequences, over 11% of them singletons. The sequencing sample was made of blood. The receptors come from a man over 45 with Graves' ophthalmopathy.

The genes are TRBV19 and TRBJ2-1; no clear D. Germline values: CDR1 LNHDA, CDR2 SQIVND (reference sequence). V shed 3 bases and J shed 2 bases, with 8 bases lying between them. CDR3 length: 14 residues. The CDR3 here is CASSILLAYNEQFF. The DNA of the CDR3 is TGTGCCAGTAGTATTCTCCTAGCCTACAATGAGCAGTTCTTC.

This clonotype was counted only a few times. The chain recombines TRBV5-5 with TRBJ1-2; D is unresolved. Trimming removed 0 bases from V and 2 bases from J, with 8 bases in between. Germline CDR1 is SGHKS and CDR2 is YYEKEE (reference sequence). The CDR3 is 14 residues long. Here the CDR3 reads CASSLAERNYGYTF. As DNA, the CDR3 is TGTGCCAGCAGCTTGGCAGAGAGGAACTATGGCTACACCTTC.

This clonotype was seen more than once but under ten times. The junction departs from the called germline gene at one end, perhaps through a read error. V is TRBV7-2 and J is TRBJ1-1; TRBD1 is a possible D gene (6 bases). Germline V CDR1 and CDR2: SGHTA, FQGNSA. The CDR3 runs 14 residues. CDR3: CAGSHPWGRFEAFF. The CDR3 nucleotides read TGTGCCGGCAGCCACCCGTGGGGGCGGTTCGAAGCTTTCTTT.

In this sample, this clonotype turned up many times. The V and J genes are TRBV18 and TRBJ2-7, with unresolved D. Trimming removed 2 bases from V and 6 bases from J, with 8 bases in between. The CDR3 consists of 12 residues. The V gene's germline CDR1 is KGHSH and CDR2 LQKENI. The CDR3, as DNA: TGTGCCAGCTCACCAGCCCGAGGCGAGCAGTACTTC. Translated, it gives CASSPARGEQYF.

This clonotype was detected ten times or more. The chain is built from TRBV2 and TRBJ2-1, with a tentative D call TRBD1 (6 bases). CDR1 and CDR2 from the germline V gene are SNHLY and FYNNEI. The V end was cut by 6 bases, the J end by 7 bases, with 10 bases between. The CDR3 length is 12 residues. The CDR3, as DNA: TGTGCCAGCAGGTTACAGGGAAATGAGCAGTTCTTC. As protein: CASRLQGNEQFF.

The sample holds many counts of this clonotype. The gene calls are TRBV5-1 and TRBJ2-3, with D perhaps TRBD2 (5 bases). Trimming took off 4 bases at V and 5 bases at J, with 11 bases between the two ends. Per the germline V gene, CDR1 is SGHRS and CDR2 is YFSETQ. There are 13 residues in the CDR3. The chain's CDR3 is CASSPGTRDTQYF. In DNA form, the CDR3 reads TGCGCCAGCAGCCCGGGCACTAGAGATACGCAGTATTTT.

This clonotype occurred many times. The chain couples TRBV6-1 to TRBJ1-1; no clear D gene. Trimming stripped 9 bases from V and 5 bases from J, with 19 bases between. Germline V gene data show CDR1 as MNHNS and CDR2 as SASEGT. This CDR3 spans 14 amino acids. CDR3 coding DNA: TGTGCCAGTTGTCACAAAAGGGTGTTGACTGAAGCTTTCTTT. It translates to CASCHKRVLTEAFF.

The chain combines TRBV29-1 with TRBJ2-5, with D possibly matching TRBD2 (6 bases). CDR3 length equals 15 residues. V was pared by 1 base and J by 5 bases, with 17 bases between. In germline, CDR1 is SQVTM, CDR2 ANQGSEA. The CDR3 here is CSVEVSIGLRETQYF. The CDR3 bases are TGCAGCGTTGAAGTATCTATAGGACTAAGGGAGACCCAGTACTTC.

This clonotype was seen many times. This sequence joins TRBV11-2 and TRBJ2-1, with 7 nucleotides matching TRBD1. The length of the CDR3 is 14 residues. Germline V lookup: CDR1 SGHAT, CDR2 FQNNGV. V lost 4 bases to trimming and J lost 7 bases; unmatched junction nucleotides: 7. The CDR3 loop reads CASSSQGVGNEQFF. The CDR3 DNA sequence: TGTGCCAGCAGCTCCCAGGGGGTTGGAAATGAGCAGTTCTTC.

This clonotype was detected ten times or more. The chain has TRBV3-1 and TRBJ1-2, with TRBD1 as a possible D gene (5 bases). The CDR3 is 11 residues long. V was clipped by 6 bases and J by 6 bases, with 8 bases between them. CDR1 is LGHDT and CDR2 is YNNKEL in the germline V gene (reference sequence). CDR3 DNA: TGTGCCAGCAGTATACAGGATGGCTACACCTTC. It yields the protein CASSIQDGYTF.

The table lists this clonotype with many counts. The chain carries TRBV9 and TRBJ2-5, with no clear D. The CDR3 sequence is 15 residues long. CDR1 is SGDLS and CDR2 is YYNGEE in the germline V gene. Trimming shortened V by 0 bases and J by 1 base, and 10 bases separated the two germline ends. CDR3 sequence: CASSVDGSTQETQYF. For the CDR3, the DNA is TGTGCCAGCAGCGTAGATGGCAGCACCCAAGAGACCCAGTACTTC. Together with reference TRBV9 and TRBJ2-5, the CDR3 gives the full variable domain: DSGVTQTPKHLITATGQRVTLRCSPRSGDLSVYWYQQSLDQGLQFLIQYYNGEERAKGNILERFSAQQFPDLHSELNLSSLELGDSALYFCASSVDGSTQETQYFGPGTRLLVL.

Remarks on this clonotype: Likely a read error: the CDR3 ends without its conserved phenylalanine or tryptophan. The rearrangement links TRBV15 to TRBJ1-5; 12 nucleotides match TRBD1. The CDR3 is 15 amino acids. V was clipped by 5 bases and J by 3 bases; unmatched bases: 2. Germline CDR1 is LNHNV and CDR2 is YYDKDF (reference sequence). CDR3 amino acids: CATSRDRGPNQPQHS. In DNA form, the CDR3 reads TGTGCCACCAGCCGGGACAGGGGGCCCAATCAGCCCCAGCATTCT.

The rearrangement uses TRBV9 and TRBJ2-3; tentatively, D is TRBD1 (5 bases). V gave up 0 bases and J gave up 4 bases, with 12 bases separating them. The CDR3 runs 15 residues. CDR1 and CDR2 (germline): SGDLS, YYNGEE. The CDR3 here is CASSVGGQSPDTQYF. CDR3 in DNA: TGTGCCAGCAGCGTAGGGGGCCAGTCCCCAGATACGCAGTATTTT.

This clonotype occurred a few times. This sequence joins TRBV20-1 and TRBJ2-3; D not resolved. The germline V gene encodes CDR1 DFQATT and CDR2 SNEGSKA (reference sequence). V dropped 7 bases and J dropped 14 bases, with 16 bases sitting between them. This CDR3 has 10 residues. The CDR3 DNA reads TGCAGTGTGGGTCCCAATCTGCGGTATTTT. Translated, it gives CSVGPNLRYF.

This clonotype was counted many times. The rearrangement joins TRBV3-1 to TRBJ2-3; D is uncertain. V lost 0 bases to trimming and J lost 4 bases, with 5 bases between them. CDR3 size: 13 residues. Germline V gene sequence: CDR1 LGHDT, CDR2 YNNKEL (reference sequence). The CDR3 bases are TGTGCCAGCAGCCAAGATCGTTCAGATACGCAGTATTTT. The encoded protein is CASSQDRSDTQYF.

As for this clonotype: A much larger clone sits a single nucleotide away, making a read error possible. The chain employs TRBV7-2 and TRBJ2-7; D assignment may be TRBD1 or TRBD2 (6 bases each). Germline values: CDR1 SGHTA, CDR2 FQGNSA. The CDR3 is made up of 15 amino acids. This chain's CDR3 is CANSPGGGRVGEQYF. The CDR3 nucleotides are TGTGCCAACAGCCCCGGAGGGGGGCGCGTGGGCGAGCAGTACTTC.

V and J are TRBV7-2 and TRBJ1-1, with 9 positions matching TRBD1. The V gene's germline CDR1 is SGHTA and CDR2 FQGNSA. The CDR3 consists of 17 residues. J was trimmed by 1 base and V by 1 base; bases with no gene match: 7. Here the CDR3 reads CASSLGPGQGRNTEAFF. DNA of the CDR3: TGTGCCAGCAGCTTAGGTCCGGGACAGGGTCGGAACACTGAAGCTTTCTTT.

This clonotype was picked up many times. The chain uses TRBV10-3 and TRBJ1-2; 11 bases map to TRBD1. The germline V gene has CDR1 ENHRY and CDR2 SYGVKD. V lost 6 bases to trimming and J lost 4 bases; unmatched junction nucleotides: 1. The CDR3 consists of 13 residues. CDR3 region: CAISGTGGYGYTF. Written as DNA, the CDR3 is TGTGCCATCAGCGGGACAGGGGGCTATGGCTACACCTTC.

This clonotype was recorded many times. DNA of the CDR3: TGTGCCAGCAGCCCACCCCGGTTCGAGACCCAGTACTTC. Translated: CASSPPRFETQYF. The rearrangement links TRBV3-1 to TRBJ2-5; no clear D gene. In germline, CDR1 is LGHDT, CDR2 YNNKEL (reference sequence). V was pared by 4 bases and J by 5 bases, with 11 bases between. This CDR3 contains 13 residues.

The chain is built from TRBV12-3 or TRBV12-4 and TRBJ2-1; the D gene could be TRBD1 or TRBD2 (5 bases each). The ends were cut back, 2 bases at V and 8 bases at J, with 7 bases in the middle. The CDR3 extends over 12 amino acids. The CDR3 loop reads CASSLLGDEQFF. DNA of the CDR3: TGTGCCAGCAGTTTATTGGGGGATGAGCAGTTCTTC.

The genes are TRBV27 and TRBJ2-7, with 9 nucleotides matching TRBD1. Germline lookup yields CDR1 MNHEY and CDR2 SMNVEV (reference sequence). Trimming took 6 bases from V and 4 from J; bases not matched to a gene: 7. The CDR3 runs to 14 residues. CDR3 DNA sequence: TGTGCCAGCAGCCGGACAGGGGAGTTTTACGAGCAGTACTTC. Translating gives CASSRTGEFYEQYF.

This chain uses TRBV9 with TRBJ2-2, with TRBD2 matching over 8 bases. Per germline, CDR1 SGDLS and CDR2 YYNGEE. J lost 1 base, V lost 3 bases, and 2 bases had no gene match. This CDR3 region has 15 residues. CDR3 residues: CASSASGGNTGELFF. In nucleotides, the CDR3 is TGTGCCAGCAGCGCCAGCGGGGGGAACACCGGGGAGCTGTTTTTT.

In this sample, this clonotype turned up many times. J is TRBJ2-5 and V is TRBV30; 8 nucleotides align to TRBD2. V was clipped by 4 bases and J by 7 bases; unmatched bases: 5. Germline CDR1 is GTSNPN and CDR2 is SVGIG (reference sequence). This CDR3 has 12 residues. CDR3 DNA: TGTGCCTGGATGGGGACTAGTGGGACCCAGTACTTC. Translation: CAWMGTSGTQYF.

The sample holds a few counts of this clonotype. This chain uses TRBV7-9 with TRBJ2-6, with a weak D call TRBD1 (6 bases). The V end was cut by 5 bases, the J end by 2 bases, with 28 bases between. CDR3 size: 21 residues. Per germline, CDR1 SEHNR and CDR2 FQNEAQ (reference sequence). The CDR3 loop is CASSPTWDTQGIPAGANVLTF. As DNA, the CDR3 is TGTGCCAGCAGCCCGACCTGGGACACTCAAGGTATTCCCGCTGGGGCCAACGTCCTGACTTTC. Filled out from reference TRBV7-9 and TRBJ2-6, the complete variable domain reads DTGVSQNPRHKITKRGQNVTFRCDPISEHNRLYWYRQTLGQGPEFLTYFQNEAQLEKSRLLSDRFSAERPKGSFSTLEIQRTEQGDSAMYLCASSPTWDTQGIPAGANVLTFGAGSRLTVL.

For this clonotype: One end of the junction is discordant with germline, which a read error may explain. The chain links TRBV24-1 to TRBJ2-2, with TRBD2 as a possible D gene (5 bases). This CDR3 spans 16 amino acids. The germline CDR1 and CDR2 sequences are KGHDR and SFDVKD. The CDR3, as DNA: TGTGCCACCAGTCAATCTCGAGGCGTAAACACCGGGGAGCTGGTTTTT. Protein product: CATSQSRGVNTGELVF.

This clonotype appeared a few times. At one end the junction does not follow the germline gene, possibly because of a read error. This sequence joins TRBV18 and TRBJ2-7; D unresolved. CDR1 is KGHSH and CDR2 is LQKENI in the germline V gene. The CDR3 is 13 amino acids. CDR3 sequence: CATSAGAHYEQYF. CDR3 DNA: TGTGCCACCTCAGCAGGTGCTCACTACGAGCAGTACTTC.